What follows describes a single T cell receptor beta chain. Antigen unknown. Evenly divided among several immunoSEQ plates was the genomic DNA of each subset. Tens of thousands of T cell genomes (approximately 0.2 ug DNA) went into each sorted-subset replicate. Profiled with immunoSEQ multiplex PCR; TCRdb holds only in-frame clones, not every one. The sample contains more than 550,000 clones, 55% to 80% of which appear only once. The data originate from a study of shared clonotypes between healthy human individuals. Broader study findings: Naive subsets generally had larger estimated richness than memory subsets. For naive CD4 cells, roughly 4.8% of clonotypes were shared across a few donors.

The CDR3 runs to 15 residues. J was trimmed by 2 bases and V by 5 bases; bases with no gene match: 6. CDR1 is MNHEY, CDR2 SMNVEV, per germline (reference sequence). The chain recombines TRBV27 with TRBJ2-7; 10 positions match TRBD1. This receptor was taken from a young woman in good health. Sequenced: memory CD4+ T cells sorted from blood. This sample's subset: CD45RA-negative fraction. The DNA of the CDR3 is TGTGCCAGCAGTCCCCCCGGGACAGGGGCCTACGAGCAGTACTTC. This sequence encodes CASSPPGTGAYEQYF.